This T cell receptor beta chain was obtained from a study of blood T cells in healthy people across ages. Next came a second PCR, run for about 6 to 12 cycles, which used a sample-barcoded 5' primer along with a J-beta primer mix. One entry per CDR3 protein, called by TCRdb with MiXCR from the 5' RACE reads. The sample consists of more than 650,000 distinct CDR3 sequences, about a quarter of them appearing once. Those donating, healthy Caucasian individuals from Russia, were aged about 6 to 95. A further study also used this sample, focusing on T cells of mothers and their children. That paper adds: Reads obtained per mother exceeded 10 million TCR beta CDR3 reads, with 2.5 million to 3.5 million obtained per child. It was observed that no persistent microchimeric T cell clones could be detected.

This TCR was sampled from a boy aged 10-17 years in good health. The sequencing sample was made of blood.

CDR3 sequence (DNA): TGTGCCAGCATCGGGCCGGGACTAGCGGGGGAAGAGACCCAGTACTTC. Protein sequence: CASIGPGLAGEETQYF. V gene TRBV7-9 combines with J gene TRBJ2-1; 14 bases agree with TRBD2. Near its end, the DNA agrees better with TRBJ2-5, so the J call may be wrong. This CDR3 region has 16 residues. Germline values: CDR1 SEHNR, CDR2 FQNEAQ (reference sequence).